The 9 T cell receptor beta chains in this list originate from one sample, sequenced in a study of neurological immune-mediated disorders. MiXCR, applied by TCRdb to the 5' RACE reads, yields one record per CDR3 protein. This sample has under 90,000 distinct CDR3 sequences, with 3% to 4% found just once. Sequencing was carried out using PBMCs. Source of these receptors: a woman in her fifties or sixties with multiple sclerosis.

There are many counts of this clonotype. In nucleotides, the CDR3 is TGTGCCAGCAGCCTAATCCCGGAGACCCAGTACTTC. Amino acid sequence: CASSLIPETQYF. The J gene is TRBJ2-5, the V gene TRBV5-6; D gene uncertain. V lost 4 bases and J 5 bases, leaving 9 bases between the germline ends. CDR1 is SGHDT and CDR2 is YYEEEE in the germline V gene. CDR3 length: 12 amino acids.

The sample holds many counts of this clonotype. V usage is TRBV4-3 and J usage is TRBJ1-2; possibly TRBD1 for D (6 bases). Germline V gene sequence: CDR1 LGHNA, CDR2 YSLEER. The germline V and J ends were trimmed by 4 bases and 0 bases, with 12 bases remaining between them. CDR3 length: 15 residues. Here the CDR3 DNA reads TGCGCCAGCAGCCGCAACAGGGCAGCTAACTATGGCTACACCTTC. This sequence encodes CASSRNRAANYGYTF.

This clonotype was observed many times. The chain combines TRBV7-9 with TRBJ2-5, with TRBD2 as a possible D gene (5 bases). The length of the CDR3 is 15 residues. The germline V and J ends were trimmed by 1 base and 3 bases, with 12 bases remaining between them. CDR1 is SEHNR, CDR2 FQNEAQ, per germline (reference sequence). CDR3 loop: CASSLVTDFKETQYF. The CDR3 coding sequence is TGTGCCAGCAGCTTAGTGACGGACTTTAAAGAGACCCAGTACTTC. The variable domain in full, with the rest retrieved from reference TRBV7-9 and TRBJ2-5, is DTGVSQNPRHKITKRGQNVTFRCDPISEHNRLYWYRQTLGQGPEFLTYFQNEAQLEKSRLLSDRFSAERPKGSFSTLEIQRTEQGDSAMYLCASSLVTDFKETQYFGPGTRLLVL.

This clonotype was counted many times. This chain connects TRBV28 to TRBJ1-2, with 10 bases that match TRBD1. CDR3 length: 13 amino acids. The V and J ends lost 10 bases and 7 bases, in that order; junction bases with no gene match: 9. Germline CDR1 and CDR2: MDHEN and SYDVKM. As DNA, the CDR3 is TGTGCCATTCACGACAGGGGGCTTTTTGGCTACACCTTC. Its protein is CAIHDRGLFGYTF.

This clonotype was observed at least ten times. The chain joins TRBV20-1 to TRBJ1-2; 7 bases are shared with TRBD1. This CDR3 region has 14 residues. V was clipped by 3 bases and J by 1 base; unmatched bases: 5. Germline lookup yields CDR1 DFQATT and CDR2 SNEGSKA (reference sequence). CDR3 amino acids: CSASTSGGNYGYTF. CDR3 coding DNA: TGCAGTGCTAGTACGTCAGGGGGTAACTATGGCTACACCTTC.

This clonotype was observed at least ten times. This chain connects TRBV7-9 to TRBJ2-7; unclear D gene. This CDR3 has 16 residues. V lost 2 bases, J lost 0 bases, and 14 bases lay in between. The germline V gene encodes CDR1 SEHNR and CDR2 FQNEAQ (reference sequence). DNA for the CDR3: TGTGCCAGCAGCTTATTAGTTACGGAGAGCTCCTACGAGCAGTACTTC. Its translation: CASSLLVTESSYEQYF.

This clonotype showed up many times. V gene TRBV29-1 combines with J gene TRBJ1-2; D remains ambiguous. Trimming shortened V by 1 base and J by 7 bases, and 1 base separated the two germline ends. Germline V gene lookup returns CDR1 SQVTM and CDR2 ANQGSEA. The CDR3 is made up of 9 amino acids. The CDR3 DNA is TGCAGCGTTGAAGTTGGCTACACCTTC. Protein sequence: CSVEVGYTF.

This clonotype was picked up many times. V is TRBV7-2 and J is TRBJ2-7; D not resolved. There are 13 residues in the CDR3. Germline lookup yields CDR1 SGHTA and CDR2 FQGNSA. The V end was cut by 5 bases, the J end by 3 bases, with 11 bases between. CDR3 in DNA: TGTGCCAGCAGCCGCCTTTACGTCTACGAGCAGTACTTC. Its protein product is CASSRLYVYEQYF.

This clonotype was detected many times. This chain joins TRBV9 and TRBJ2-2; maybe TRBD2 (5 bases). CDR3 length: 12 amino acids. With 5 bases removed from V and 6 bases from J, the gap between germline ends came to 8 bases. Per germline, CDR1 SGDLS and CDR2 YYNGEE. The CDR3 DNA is TGTGCCAGCAGGGCCGGGGCCGGGGAGCTGTTTTTT. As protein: CASRAGAGELFF.